This T cell receptor beta chain appears in the sequencing data of a study of identical twins. Healthy Caucasians made up all donors. TCRdb independently ran MiXCR on the 5' RACE reads; one entry per CDR3 protein. The sample yields 450,000 or so distinct CDR3 sequences, approximately 18% seen once. The clonotype was recovered from a man in his fifties in good health. The specimen was naive T cells sorted from blood.

CDR3 sequence: CASSLDPGYQETQYF. The CDR3 region has the DNA TGTGCCAGCAGCTTGGACCCAGGGTACCAAGAGACCCAGTACTTC. The rearrangement uses TRBV5-6 and TRBJ2-5, with D possibly TRBD1 on 5 matching bases. This CDR3 spans 15 amino acids. V was cut by 0 bases and J by 0 bases, with 9 bases left in between. CDR1 is SGHDT and CDR2 is YYEEEE in the germline V gene. The whole variable domain, filled in from reference TRBV5-6 and TRBJ2-5, reads DAGVTQSPTHLIKTRGQQVTLRCSPKSGHDTVSWYQQALGQGPQFIFQYYEEEERQRGNFPDRFSGHQFPNYSSELNVNALLLGDSALYLCASSLDPGYQETQYFGPGTRLLVL.